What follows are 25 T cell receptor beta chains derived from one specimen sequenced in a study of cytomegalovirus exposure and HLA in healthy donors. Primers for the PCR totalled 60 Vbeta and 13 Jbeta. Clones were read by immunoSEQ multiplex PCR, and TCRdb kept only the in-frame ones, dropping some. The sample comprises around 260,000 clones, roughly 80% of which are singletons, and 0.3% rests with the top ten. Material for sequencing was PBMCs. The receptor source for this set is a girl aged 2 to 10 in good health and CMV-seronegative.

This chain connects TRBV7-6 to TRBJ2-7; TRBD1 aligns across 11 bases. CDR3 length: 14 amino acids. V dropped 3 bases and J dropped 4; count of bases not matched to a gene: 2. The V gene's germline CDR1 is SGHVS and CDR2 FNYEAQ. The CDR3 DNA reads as TGTGCCAGCAGCTTCCGGGACAGGGGGTACGAGCAGTACTTC. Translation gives CASSFRDRGYEQYF.

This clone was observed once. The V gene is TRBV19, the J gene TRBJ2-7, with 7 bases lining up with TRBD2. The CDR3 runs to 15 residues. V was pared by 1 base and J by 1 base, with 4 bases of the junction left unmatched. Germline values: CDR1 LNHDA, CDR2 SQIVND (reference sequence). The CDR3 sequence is CASSIGSSGSYEQYF. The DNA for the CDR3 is TGTGCCAGTAGTATAGGCTCTAGCGGATCCTACGAGCAGTACTTC.

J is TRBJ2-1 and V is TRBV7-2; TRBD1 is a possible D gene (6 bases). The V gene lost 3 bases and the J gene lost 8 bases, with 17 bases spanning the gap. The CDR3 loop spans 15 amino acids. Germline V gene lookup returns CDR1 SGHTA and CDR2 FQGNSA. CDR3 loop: CASSFRDNKRDEQFF. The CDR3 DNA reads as TGTGCCAGCAGCTTCCGGGACAACAAGAGGGATGAGCAGTTCTTC. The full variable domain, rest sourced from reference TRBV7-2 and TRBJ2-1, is GAGVSQSPSNKVTEKGKDVELRCDPISGHTALYWYRQSLGQGLEFLIYFQGNSAPDKSGLPSDRFSAERTGGSVSTLTIQRTQQEDSAVYLCASSFRDNKRDEQFFGPGTRLTVL.

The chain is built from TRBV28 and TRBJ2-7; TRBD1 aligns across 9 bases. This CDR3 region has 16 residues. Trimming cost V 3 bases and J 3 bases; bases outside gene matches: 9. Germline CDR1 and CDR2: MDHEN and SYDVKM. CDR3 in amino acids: CASSFSGDRDGYEQYF. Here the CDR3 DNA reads TGTGCCAGCAGTTTTAGTGGGGACAGGGATGGCTACGAGCAGTACTTC.

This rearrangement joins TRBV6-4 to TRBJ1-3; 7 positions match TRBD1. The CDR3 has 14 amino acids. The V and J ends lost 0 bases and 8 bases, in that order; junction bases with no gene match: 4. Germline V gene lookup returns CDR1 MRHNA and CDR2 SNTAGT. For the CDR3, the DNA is TGTGCCAGCAGTGACTCAACAGGGGAAGACACCATATATTTT. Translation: CASSDSTGEDTIYF.

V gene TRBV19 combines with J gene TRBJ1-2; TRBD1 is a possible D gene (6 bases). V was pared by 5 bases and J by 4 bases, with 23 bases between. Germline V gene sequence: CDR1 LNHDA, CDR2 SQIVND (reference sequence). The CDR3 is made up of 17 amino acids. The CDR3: CASSPRGLQGWSYGYTF. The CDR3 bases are TGTGCCAGTAGTCCCCGGGGCCTACAGGGATGGAGCTATGGCTACACCTTC. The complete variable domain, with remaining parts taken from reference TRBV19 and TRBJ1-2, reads DGGITQSPKYLFRKEGQNVTLSCEQNLNHDAMYWYRQDPGQGLRLIYYSQIVNDFQKGDIAEGYSVSREKKESFPLTVTSAQKNPTAFYLCASSPRGLQGWSYGYTFGSGTRLTVV.

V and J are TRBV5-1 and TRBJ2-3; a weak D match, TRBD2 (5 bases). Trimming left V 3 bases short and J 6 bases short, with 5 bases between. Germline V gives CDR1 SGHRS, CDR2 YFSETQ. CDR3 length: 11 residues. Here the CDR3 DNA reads TGCGCCAGCAGCTCGGGGGATACGCAGTATTTT. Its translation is CASSSGDTQYF.

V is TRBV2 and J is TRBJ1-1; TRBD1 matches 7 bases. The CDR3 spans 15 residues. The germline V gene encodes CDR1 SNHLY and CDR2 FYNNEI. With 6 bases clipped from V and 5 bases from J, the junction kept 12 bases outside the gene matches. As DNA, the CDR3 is TGTGCCAGCAGGAGGGCCTTTACAGGGGAGACTGAAGCTTTCTTT. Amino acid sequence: CASRRAFTGETEAFF.

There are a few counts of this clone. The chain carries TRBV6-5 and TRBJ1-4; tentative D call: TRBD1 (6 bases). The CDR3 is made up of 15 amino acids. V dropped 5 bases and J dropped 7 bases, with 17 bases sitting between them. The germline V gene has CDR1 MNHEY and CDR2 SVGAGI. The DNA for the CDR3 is TGTGCCAGCAGTCGCCAGGGGTTCCCCTCTGAAAAACTGTTTTTT. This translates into CASSRQGFPSEKLFF.

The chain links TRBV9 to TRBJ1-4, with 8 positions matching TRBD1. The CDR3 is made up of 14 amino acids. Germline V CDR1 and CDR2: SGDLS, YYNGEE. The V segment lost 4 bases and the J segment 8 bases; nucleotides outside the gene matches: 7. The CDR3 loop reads CASSIRDRREKLFF. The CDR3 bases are TGTGCCAGCAGCATCAGGGACAGGCGGGAAAAACTGTTTTTT.

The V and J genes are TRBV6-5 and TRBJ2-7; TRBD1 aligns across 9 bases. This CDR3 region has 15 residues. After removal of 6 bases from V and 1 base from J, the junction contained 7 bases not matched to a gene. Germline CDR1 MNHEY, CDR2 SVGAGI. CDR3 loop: CASRYDRGFSYEQYF. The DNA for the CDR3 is TGTGCCAGCAGATATGACAGGGGGTTTTCCTACGAGCAGTACTTC.

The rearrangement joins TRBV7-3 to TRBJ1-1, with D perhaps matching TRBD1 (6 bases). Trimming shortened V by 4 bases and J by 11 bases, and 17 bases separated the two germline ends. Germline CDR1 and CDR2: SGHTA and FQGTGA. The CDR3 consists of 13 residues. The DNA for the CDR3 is TGTGCCAGCAGCTCTCCGGGACAACAAACGGCTTTCTTT. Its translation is CASSSPGQQTAFF. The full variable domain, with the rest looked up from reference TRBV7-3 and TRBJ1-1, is GAGVSQTPSNKVTEKGKYVELRCDPISGHTALYWYRQSLGQGPEFLIYFQGTGAADDSGLPNDRFFAVRPEGSVSTLKIQRTERGDSAVYLCASSSPGQQTAFFGQGTRLTVV.

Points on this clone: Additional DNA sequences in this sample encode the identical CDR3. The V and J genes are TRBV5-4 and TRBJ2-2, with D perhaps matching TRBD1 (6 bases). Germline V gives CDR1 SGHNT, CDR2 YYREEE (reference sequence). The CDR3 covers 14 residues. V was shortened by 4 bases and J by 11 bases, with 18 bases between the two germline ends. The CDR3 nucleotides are TGTGCCAGCAGCAAGGACAGAGGCTCAGGCGAGCTGTTTTTT. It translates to CASSKDRGSGELFF.

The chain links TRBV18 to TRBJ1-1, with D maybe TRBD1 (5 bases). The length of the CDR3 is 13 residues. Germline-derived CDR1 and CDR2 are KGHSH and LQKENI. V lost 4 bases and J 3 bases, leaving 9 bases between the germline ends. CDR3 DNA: TGTGCCAGCTCACGGGGGGGAGACACTGAAGCTTTCTTT. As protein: CASSRGGDTEAFF.

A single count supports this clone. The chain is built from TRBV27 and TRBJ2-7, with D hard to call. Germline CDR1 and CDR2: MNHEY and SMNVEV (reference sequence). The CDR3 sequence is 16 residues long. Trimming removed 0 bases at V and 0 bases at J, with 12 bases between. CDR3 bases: TGTGCCAGCAGTTTATCCCAAGGCACTATCTCCTACGAGCAGTACTTC. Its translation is CASSLSQGTISYEQYF.

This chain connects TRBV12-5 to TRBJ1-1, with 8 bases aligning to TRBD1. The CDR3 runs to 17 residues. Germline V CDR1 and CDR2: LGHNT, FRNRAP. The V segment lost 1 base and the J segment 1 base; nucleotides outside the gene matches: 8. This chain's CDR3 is CASGLDRDRQRNTEAFF. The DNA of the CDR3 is TGTGCTAGTGGTTTGGACCGGGACAGGCAGAGGAACACTGAAGCTTTCTTT.

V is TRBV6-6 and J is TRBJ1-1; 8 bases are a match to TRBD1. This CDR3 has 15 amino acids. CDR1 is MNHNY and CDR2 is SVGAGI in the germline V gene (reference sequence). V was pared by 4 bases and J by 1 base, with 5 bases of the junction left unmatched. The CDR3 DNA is TGTGCCAGCAGTTTACGGACAGGGAGGAACACTGAAGCTTTCTTT. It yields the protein CASSLRTGRNTEAFF.

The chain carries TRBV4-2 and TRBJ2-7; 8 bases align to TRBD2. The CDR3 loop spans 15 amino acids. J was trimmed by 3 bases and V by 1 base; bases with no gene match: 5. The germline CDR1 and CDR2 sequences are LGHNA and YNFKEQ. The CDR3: CASSQVTGLVYEQYF. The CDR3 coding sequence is TGTGCCAGCAGCCAAGTTACGGGACTAGTCTACGAGCAGTACTTC.

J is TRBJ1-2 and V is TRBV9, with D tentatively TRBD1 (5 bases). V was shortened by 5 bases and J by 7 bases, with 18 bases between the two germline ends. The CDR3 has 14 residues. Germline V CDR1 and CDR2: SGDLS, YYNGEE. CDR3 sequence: CASSEAGAGGGYTF. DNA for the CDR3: TGTGCCAGCAGTGAGGCCGGGGCGGGGGGTGGCTACACCTTC.

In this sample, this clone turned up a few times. The CDR3, as DNA: TGTGCCAGCAGTGAGGAAGCAGGGAACTATGGCTACACCTTC. As protein: CASSEEAGNYGYTF. The rearrangement joins TRBV2 to TRBJ1-2; tentative D call: TRBD1 (5 bases). Germline CDR1 reads SNHLY; CDR2 reads FYNNEI. Trimming shortened V by 3 bases and J by 2 bases, and 10 bases separated the two germline ends. The CDR3 sequence is 14 residues long.

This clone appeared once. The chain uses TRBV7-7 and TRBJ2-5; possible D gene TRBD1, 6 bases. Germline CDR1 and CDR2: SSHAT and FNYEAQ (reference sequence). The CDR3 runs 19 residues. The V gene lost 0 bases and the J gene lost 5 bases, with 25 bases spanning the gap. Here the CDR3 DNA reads TGTGCCAGCAGCTTAGCGGTGGGCCAGGGGTACCTTTCTTCCGAGACCCAGTACTTC. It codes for CASSLAVGQGYLSSETQYF.

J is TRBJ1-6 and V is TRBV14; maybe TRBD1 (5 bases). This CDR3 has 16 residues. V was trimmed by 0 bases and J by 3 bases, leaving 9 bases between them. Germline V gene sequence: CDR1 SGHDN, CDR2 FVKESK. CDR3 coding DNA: TGTGCCAGCAGCCAAGAGACAGAAATCTATAATTCACCCCTCCACTTT. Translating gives CASSQETEIYNSPLHF.

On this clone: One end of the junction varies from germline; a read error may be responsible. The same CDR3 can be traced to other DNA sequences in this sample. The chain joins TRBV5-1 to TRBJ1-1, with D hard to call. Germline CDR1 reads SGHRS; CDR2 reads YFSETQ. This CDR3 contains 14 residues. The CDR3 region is CASSLRGKNTEAFF. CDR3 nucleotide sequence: TGCGCCAGTAGCTTACGTGGCAAGAACACTGAAGCTTTCTTT.

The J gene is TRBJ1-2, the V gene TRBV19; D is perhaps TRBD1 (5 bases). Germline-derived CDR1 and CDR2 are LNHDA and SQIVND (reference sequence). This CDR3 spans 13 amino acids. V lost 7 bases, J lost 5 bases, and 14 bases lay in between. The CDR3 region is CASTPPGGYGYTF. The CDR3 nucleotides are TGTGCCAGTACCCCCCCGGGGGGGTATGGCTACACCTTC.

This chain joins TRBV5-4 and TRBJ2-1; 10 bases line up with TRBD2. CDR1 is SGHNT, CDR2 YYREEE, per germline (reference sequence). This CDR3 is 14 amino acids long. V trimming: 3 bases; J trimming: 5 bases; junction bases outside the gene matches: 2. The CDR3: CASSWTSGDNEQFF. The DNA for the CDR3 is TGTGCCAGCAGCTGGACTAGCGGTGACAATGAGCAGTTCTTC.